This is a list of T cell receptor beta chains from one sample in a study of blood T cell repertoires in COVID-19. TCRdb's copy holds only in-frame clones and misses some; the assay was immunoSEQ multiplex PCR. There are under 150,000 clones in the sample; roughly 90% occur only once, and roughly 1.2% lies in the top ten. The sample consisted of PBMCs or T cells enriched from blood (not recorded which). The receptors originated from a woman aged 30 to 39 with acute COVID-19. The CDR3 runs from the conserved cysteine through the conserved F or W. A D gene is named only where the DNA matches it firmly. The listing skips clone size in some rows; elsewhere it reads once, few, many or a size class.

J gene | V gene | clone size | D gene | CDR3 DNA | CDR3 protein
TRBJ2-7 | TRBV7-9 | NA | TRBD1 | TGTGCCAGCAGCTTAGTTACAGGGGGTACCTACGAGCAGTACTTC | CASSLVTGGTYEQYF
TRBJ1-1 | TRBV5-1 | NA | TRBD1 | TGCGCCAGCAGCCCCTCGACAGGGTGGGACACTGAAGCTTTCTTT | CASSPSTGWDTEAFF
TRBJ2-7 | TRBV6-2/TRBV6-3 | NA | NA | TGTGCCAGCAGTTATACGGAGCCCTACGAGCAGTACTTC | CASSYTEPYEQYF
TRBJ2-1 | TRBV6-4 | few | TRBD2 | TGTGCCAGCAGTGATAAGGCGGGAGAGCCCAATGAGCAGTTCTTC | CASSDKAGEPNEQFF
TRBJ2-7 | TRBV2 | few | TRBD2 | TGTGCCAGCACCAGGCTAGCGGGGGTAAACTACGAGCAGTACTTC | CASTRLAGVNYEQYF
TRBJ2-1 | TRBV28 | NA | NA | TGTGCCAGCAGTTTTCGCACTACCGCTAATGGGCAGTTCTTC | CASSFRTTANGQFF
TRBJ1-2 | TRBV7-2 | few | TRBD1 | TGTGCCAGCAGCCTACAGTACGGGACAGGGGATGGCTACACCTTC | CASSLQYGTGDGYTF
TRBJ1-5 | TRBV19 | NA | NA | TGTGCCAGTAGTATCCCTCGATCGACAGGTCCTAGCAATCAGCCCCAGCATTTT | CASSIPRSTGPSNQPQHF
TRBJ2-1 | TRBV28 | NA | NA | TGTGCCAGCAGTTCTCCGGAGGAGCGGGAGCAGTTCTTC | CASSSPEEREQFF
TRBJ1-4 | TRBV4-1 | NA | NA | TGCGCCAGCAGCCAAGATCCGGGGTCAGCTAATGAAAAACTGTTTTTT | CASSQDPGSANEKLFF
TRBJ1-1 | TRBV28 | NA | TRBD1 | TGTGCCAGCAGTGGAAACAGGGGAAAAACTGAAGCTTTCTTT | CASSGNRGKTEAFF
TRBJ2-3 | TRBV3-1/TRBV3-2 | once | TRBD2 | TGTGCCAGCAGCCTTGGGACTAGCGGGGGGGGTTCCACAGATACGCAGTATTTT | CASSLGTSGGGSTDTQYF
TRBJ1-5 | TRBV27 | NA | NA | TGTGCCAGCAGTTTCGCGGGCGACAGGCAGCCCCAGCATTTT | CASSFAGDRQPQHF
TRBJ1-2 | TRBV5-1 | once | NA | TGCGCCAGCAGCTCTCAGGGGAACTATGGCTACACCTTC | CASSSQGNYGYTF
TRBJ1-2 | TRBV19 | NA | NA | TGTGCCAGTAGTTTCAGGGTCGATGGCTACACCTTC | CASSFRVDGYTF
TRBJ1-5 | TRBV27 | once | TRBD1 | TGTGCCAGCAGCTTTGGGACAGGGGAACAGCCCCAGCATTTT | CASSFGTGEQPQHF
TRBJ2-7 | TRBV7-2 | NA | NA | TGTGCCAGCAGCTTAAAAACTAGCCACGAGCAGTACTTC | CASSLKTSHEQYF
TRBJ2-1 | TRBV4-2 | NA | TRBD2 | TGTGCCAGCAGCCAAGTCGCGCTAGCGGGAGGGCCCTACAATGAGCAGTTCTTC | CASSQVALAGGPYNEQFF
TRBJ1-4 | TRBV4-3 | NA | NA | TGCGCCAGCAGCCAAGGAGGCCCCCAGGGGATGTATGAAAAACTGTTTTTT | CASSQGGPQGMYEKLFF
TRBJ1-1 | TRBV29-1 | NA | NA | TGCAGCGTCCAACCAATTAATTTGGGGGGAACTGAAGCTTTCTTT | CSVQPINLGGTEAFF
TRBJ2-3 | TRBV28 | NA | TRBD2 | TGTGCCAGCAGTTCCGGGACTAGCGGTACAGATACGCAGTATTTT | CASSSGTSGTDTQYF
TRBJ2-4 | TRBV15 | NA | NA | TGTGCCACCAGCAGAGATCAGTTAGTAACAGACGCCAAAAACATTCAGTACTTC | CATSRDQLVTDAKNIQYF
TRBJ2-7 | TRBV7-3 | NA | TRBD2 | TGTGCCAGCAGCAAGTCAGCGGGAGGTGAGCAGTACTTC | CASSKSAGGEQYF
TRBJ1-2 | TRBV28 | NA | NA | TGTGCCAGCGGTCTAGTCGCTAACTATGGCTACACCTTC | CASGLVANYGYTF
TRBJ2-5 | TRBV2 | NA | TRBD2 | TGTGCCAGCACACCCCTAGTAGCGGGCCAAGAGACCCAGTACTTC | CASTPLVAGQETQYF
TRBJ2-5 | TRBV7-7 | once | NA | TGTGCTAGCAGCTTAGGCACCGGTATAACAGGGAAGGAAGAGACCCAGTACTTC | CASSLGTGITGKEETQYF
TRBJ2-7 | TRBV28 | NA | TRBD2 | TGTGCCAGCACGTTAGCGGGAGGTAACAACGAGCAGTACTTC | CASTLAGGNNEQYF
TRBJ2-3 | TRBV2 | NA | TRBD1 | TGTGCCAGCAGTGGACCCGGGACAGCGTACACAGATACGCAGTATTTT | CASSGPGTAYTDTQYF
TRBJ2-3 | TRBV7-3 | NA | NA | TGTGCCAGCAGCTTATTGAGAGATACGCAGTATTTT | CASSLLRDTQYF
TRBJ2-1 | TRBV29-1 | NA | TRBD2 | TGCAGCGTCTCCGGGACTAACAATGAGCAGTTCTTC | CSVSGTNNEQFF
TRBJ2-7 | TRBV27 | NA | TRBD2 | TGTGCCAGCAGTTTAGGCGGGAGAGTGGACGAGCAGTACTTC | CASSLGGRVDEQYF
TRBJ1-6 | TRBV12-3/TRBV12-4 | NA | NA | TGTGCCAGCATGAGACAGTCAGATTCACCCCTCCACTTT | CASMRQSDSPLHF
TRBJ1-5 | TRBV28 | NA | TRBD1 | TGTGCCAGCAGTTTAGGACAGGGAGGCAATCAGCCCCAGCATTTT | CASSLGQGGNQPQHF
TRBJ2-3 | TRBV5-1 | NA | NA | TGCGCCAGCAGCTCACTGACTAGCACAGATACGCAGTATTTT | CASSSLTSTDTQYF
TRBJ2-1 | TRBV25-1 | NA | TRBD1 | TGTGCCAGCAGTGACTCAGGGGGCTACAATGAGCAGTTCTTC | CASSDSGGYNEQFF
TRBJ2-5 | TRBV7-2 | NA | TRBD1 | TGTGCCAGCAGTTCGACAGGGTGGCGCGAGACCCAGTACTTC | CASSSTGWRETQYF
TRBJ2-7 | TRBV27 | NA | NA | TGTGCCAGCAGTTTATCGTGGGAAGGGGTTCGGGAGCAGTACTTC | CASSLSWEGVREQYF
TRBJ2-7 | TRBV3-1/TRBV3-2 | NA | NA | TGTGCCAGCAGCCCCGCTCAGTCGGGCTACGAGCAGTACTTC | CASSPAQSGYEQYF
TRBJ1-5 | TRBV19 | NA | NA | TGTGCCAGTAGTATACGGGGGTCGGGCAATCAGCCCCAGCATTTT | CASSIRGSGNQPQHF
TRBJ1-2 | TRBV7-2 | NA | NA | TGTGCCAGCAGCTTAGAGGCCAGGGGTGTTGGCTACACCTTC | CASSLEARGVGYTF
TRBJ2-5 | TRBV24-1 | NA | TRBD1 | TGTGCCACCAGTGATACCTTACCGGGACAGGGTAGAGAGACCCAGTACTTC | CATSDTLPGQGRETQYF
TRBJ2-7 | TRBV18 | NA | NA | TGTGCCAGCTCGGCCCAGGCCCACGAGCAGTACTTC | CASSAQAHEQYF
TRBJ1-4 | TRBV2 | NA | NA | TGTGCCAGCGCCGATCTCGGGGCTAATGAAAAACTGTTTTTT | CASADLGANEKLFF
TRBJ1-5 | TRBV24-1 | NA | TRBD1 | TGTGCCACCAGTGATTCTCGACAGGGGCGGCAGCCCCAGCATTTT | CATSDSRQGRQPQHF
TRBJ1-4 | TRBV28 | NA | NA | TGTGCCAGCAGTCTGATTGGACGGGAAGGTGAAAAACTGTTTTTT | CASSLIGREGEKLFF
TRBJ2-1 | TRBV5-1 | NA | TRBD2 | TGCGCCAGCAGCTCGACTAGCGGGGGAATGGCGGACGAGCAGTTCTTC | CASSSTSGGMADEQFF
TRBJ2-7 | TRBV6-5 | NA | NA | TGTGCCAGCAGCGGAGGGCCCTACTACGAGCAGTACTTC | CASSGGPYYEQYF
TRBJ2-3 | TRBV7-3 | NA | NA | TGTGCCAGCAGCGGGCGACAGGGCACAGATACGCAGTATTTT | CASSGRQGTDTQYF
TRBJ2-3 | TRBV15 | once | NA | TGTGCCACCAGCAGACCTACGCTCATCGGCGGAGCCGGCACAGATACGCAGTATTTT | CATSRPTLIGGAGTDTQYF
TRBJ1-3 | TRBV7-6 | NA | TRBD1 | TGTGCCAGCAGCTTAGAGAGGGCGACAGGGAGCTCTGGAAACACCATATATTTT | CASSLERATGSSGNTIYF
TRBJ1-1 | TRBV2 | once | NA | TGTGCCAGCAGTGAAGCGCTTTACCAGGGCTCTGAAGCTTTCTTT | CASSEALYQGSEAFF
TRBJ2-3 | TRBV27 | NA | NA | TGTGCCAGCAGTTTACTCGGAGATACGCAGTATTTT | CASSLLGDTQYF
TRBJ2-1 | TRBV28 | NA | TRBD1 | TGTGCCAGCAGTTCGGGACAGGGCGCCAATGAGCAGTTCTTC | CASSSGQGANEQFF
TRBJ1-2 | TRBV6-5 | NA | NA | TGTGCCAGCAGTCTAAACCTAACCCCCTATGGCTACACCTTC | CASSLNLTPYGYTF
TRBJ1-1 | TRBV5-1 | NA | NA | TGCGCCAGCAGCTTGACGATTCAGGGCCCGAACACTGAAGCTTTCTTT | CASSLTIQGPNTEAFF
TRBJ1-1 | TRBV18 | NA | NA | TGTGCCAGCTCCCCGACCGTCGGCAGGGTGGACACTGAAGCTTTCTTT | CASSPTVGRVDTEAFF
TRBJ1-1 | TRBV28 | NA | NA | TGTGCCAGCGTAATCGGATGGCCAGGGGCCAGGGGCACTGAAGCTTTCTTT | CASVIGWPGARGTEAFF
TRBJ2-1 | TRBV25-1 | NA | TRBD2 | TGTGCCAGCAGTACCCCTTTCGCGGGAGGAACCTACAATGAGCAGTTCTTC | CASSTPFAGGTYNEQFF